The TCR beta chain described here comes from a study of T cell clonality in common variable immunodeficiency. The junction had 9 bases not matched to a gene; V was cut back by 5 bases and J by 6 bases. The CDR3 totals 15 residues. The germline gives CDR1 SGHAT, CDR2 FQNNGV. There are a few counts of this clone. Its antigen is not known. The sequenced fragment ends 3 residues before the CDR3 boundary, so the rest is inferred from the germline J gene. Findings and limits, study-wide: Common variable immunodeficiency TCR beta sequences reportedly had fewer deletions and N-nucleotide insertions. CVID subjects showed higher TCRbeta clonality than healthy controls.

Libraries were prepared by immunoSEQ multiplex PCR; TCRdb keeps only in-frame clonotypes and omits some of them. The sample is made up of more than 55,000 clones, none counted only once. The clonotype comes from a person aged 18 to 70 in good health. Material: peripheral blood mononuclear cells. The rearrangement links TRBV11-2 to TRBJ2-2; 7 nucleotides agree with TRBD1. Here the CDR3 reads CASSGWDSLAGELFF. The part of the CDR3 DNA that was read is TGTGCCAGCAGCGGATGGGACAGTTTGGCCGGGGAG.